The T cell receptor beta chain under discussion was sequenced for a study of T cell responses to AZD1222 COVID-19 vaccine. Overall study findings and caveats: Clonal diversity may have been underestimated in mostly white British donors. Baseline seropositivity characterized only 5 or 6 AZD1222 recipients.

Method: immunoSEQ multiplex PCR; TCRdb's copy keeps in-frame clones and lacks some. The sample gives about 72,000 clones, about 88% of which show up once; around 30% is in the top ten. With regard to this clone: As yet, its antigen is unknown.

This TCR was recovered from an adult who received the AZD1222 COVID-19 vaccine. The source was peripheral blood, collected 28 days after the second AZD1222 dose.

For the CDR3, the DNA is TGTGCCAGCAGCTTAGACCCGGGACTAGCGGGAGACAGCGCCCAGTACTTC. Encoded protein: CASSLDPGLAGDSAQYF. This chain connects TRBV11-3 to TRBJ2-5; TRBD2 agrees at 14 bases. There are 17 residues in the CDR3. Germline CDR1 SGHNT, CDR2 YENEEA. V lost 0 bases, J lost 9 bases, and 9 bases stayed unmatched.